This T cell receptor (beta chain) came from a study of regulatory T cells in long-lasting Graves disease (dated by TCRdb to about 2021). General notes on the study: To count as having persistent Graves' disease, a patient had to have received antithyroid drug treatment for over 5 years with TSH receptor autoantibodies remaining persistently positive. Patients with persistent Graves' disease were compared with patients with newly diagnosed Graves' disease using TCR sequencing and RNA sequencing of peripheral blood. The study was registered as a clinical trial and conducted in China. TCR sequencing covered roughly 13 persistent and roughly 20 newly diagnosed Graves' disease patients, some 33 samples in total. In the clinical cohort, patients with persistent Graves' disease had used antithyroid drugs for an average of approximately eleven years. Overall results and qualifications from the work: Patients with persistent disease shared more public clonotypes (roughly 2,900) than newly diagnosed patients did (966). Persistent disease showed preferential use of TRBV28, TRBJ1-2 and TRBJ2-5, whereas newly diagnosed disease favored TRBV20-1 and TRBJ2-1. The authors noted that the small sample size was a limitation that may lower accuracy. Peripheral blood alone was examined, since thyroid tissue, which constituted the primary lesion, could not be accessed. Only the TCR beta chain was sequenced and analyzed. Lower TCR Shannon entropy and fewer highly expanded clones were observed in persistent Graves' disease patients than in newly diagnosed patients, which suggested clonal expansion.

According to the study, the label for this sample's time point signals: persistent/refractory GD, antithyroid drugs over 5 years with positive TRAb. For both TCR sequencing and RNA sequencing, RNA was extracted from PBMCs using TRIzol. Graves' disease was diagnosed according to American Thyroid Association guidelines. Recruitment of patients was carried out at an endocrinology department in Xi'an, China. Each patient gave approximately 8.8 milliliters of peripheral blood, collected in an EDTA anticoagulant tube. Ficoll Paque Plus density gradient separation was used to isolate PBMCs, and no additional T cell sorting was done. An Agilent 2100 Bioanalyzer and agarose gel were used to check RNA quality, while a NanoDrop 2000 measured RNA concentration. The receptor library was made with multiplex PCR. Instrument used: Illumina HiSeq 4000. CDR3 regions were amplified by Arm-PCR with iRepertoire HTBI primers to construct TCR beta libraries. Gel purification was performed on PCR products prior to sequencing. Under the source paper's analysis protocol: A total of roughly 58 TRBV and under 15 TRBJ segments were identified across samples and were used for gene usage analysis of CDR3 amino acid clonotypes. COPE and FqMerger were used to merge filtered high-quality paired reads into contigs. BLAST was used to align contigs to the IMGT TRBV, TRBD and TRBJ reference genes, and CDR3 was defined following IMGT. Highly expanded clones were defined as clonotypes with a frequency above 0.1%. Shannon entropy was used to measure repertoire diversity, and the Gini coefficient was used to measure V-J evenness. A clonotype found in more than one individual was treated as public. TCRdb itself trimmed the public reads at Q25 with fastp, ran MiXCR and retained productive beta chains. CDR3 protein duplicates are merged, each entry listing the most common genes and DNA. The V and J calls here are based on TCRdb, not the publication. The sample contains 700,000 or so distinct CDR3 sequences, 30% of them found a single time. The biggest ten clones account for under 55% of the sample.

The CDR1 and CDR2 encoded by the germline V gene (reference sequence) are DFQATT and SNEGSKA. Taken from cysteine to phenylalanine, the CDR3 has 14 residues. Only the CDR3 region is kept as DNA, spanning 42 bases read in frame from base 1. Clipping removes 3 bases from V and 7 bases from J, with 5 as the unmatched junction base count. The sample holds a few counts of this clonotype. The specificity of this receptor is unknown. Base qualities are not recorded, but no much larger clone differs from it by a single base. This sample comprised peripheral blood mononuclear cells (PBMCs), obtained when the disease was refractory, from a patient treated with antithyroid drugs. The sequence links TRBV20-1 to TRBJ1-6; 8 nucleotides in the junction match TRBD1. This receptor was identified in a female donor with Graves disease. At the DNA level, the sequence is TGCAGTGCTAGCGGACAGGGACCCAATTCACCCCTCCACTTT. Translated, it gives CSASGQGPNSPLHF.